Listed below are T cell receptor beta chains from one sample, sequenced in a study of cytomegalovirus exposure and HLA in healthy donors. TCRdb's copy holds only in-frame clones and misses some; the assay was immunoSEQ multiplex PCR. In the table there are 89,000 or so clones, almost 85% of which are singletons. Sequencing used PBMCs. All receptors come from a woman aged 18-29 years in good health and CMV-seropositive. CDR3s include the opening cysteine and the closing phenylalanine or tryptophan.

TRBJ1-2 | TRBV27 | CASSLSIGHIYGYTF
TRBJ1-5 | TRBV27 | CASKLQGFSNQPQHF
TRBJ2-5 | TRBV14 | CASSQGLAWETQYF
TRBJ2-1 | TRBV9 | CASSEGLAGYNEQFF
TRBJ1-2 | TRBV5-4 | CASSTDSHHGYTF
TRBJ2-5 | TRBV2 | CASIDSTIQETQYF
TRBJ2-3 | TRBV29-1 | CSVGETGFQYF
TRBJ2-7 | TRBV27 | CASSWASGSYEQYF
TRBJ2-1 | TRBV7-2 | CASSLAVRLAGGTDEQFF
TRBJ2-7 | TRBV28 | CASSLDRLAGPYEQYF
TRBJ2-7 | TRBV11-2 | CASSFLTGGSYEQYF
TRBJ1-2 | TRBV4-2 | CASSPLQTGDYGYTF
TRBJ1-4 | TRBV7-9 | CASSERPGSTNEKLFF
TRBJ2-5 | TRBV28 | CASSRTSGRTETQYF
TRBJ2-3 | TRBV23-1 | CATLRSGKYF
TRBJ2-1 | TRBV7-7 | CASSRDYNNEQFF
TRBJ1-6 | TRBV15 | CATSTQVSNSPLHF
TRBJ1-3 | TRBV4-1 | CASSQDPNSGNTIYF
TRBJ2-1 | TRBV19 | CASSTVVAYNEQFF
TRBJ1-1 | TRBV28 | CASSLVHITGNTEAFF
TRBJ1-6 | TRBV10-2 | CASSDYNSPLHF
TRBJ2-1 | TRBV30 | CAWSVSSAYNEQFF
TRBJ2-1 | TRBV7-9 | CASSLVGDRGNEQFF
TRBJ2-7 | TRBV6-1 | CASSEGQGAGYEQYF
TRBJ2-2 | TRBV6-4 | CASSDSTDRGDTGELFF
TRBJ2-7 | TRBV10-1 | CASSESGLGTYEQYF
TRBJ1-2 | TRBV5-4 | CASSLGQGLLYGYTF
TRBJ2-7 | TRBV7-9 | CASSSKVRQGGYEQYF
TRBJ1-2 | TRBV9 | CASSVDTGSYGYTF
TRBJ2-3 | TRBV6-5 | CASSLTGGRFDTQYF
TRBJ2-1 | TRBV5-1 | CASSLGLGQGANEQFF
TRBJ2-1 | TRBV6-1 | CASSEGWSDEQFF
TRBJ2-3 | TRBV5-1 | CASSLGAGRDTQYF
TRBJ2-5 | TRBV5-1 | CASSFSGQRYQETQYF
TRBJ2-7 | TRBV20-1 | CSARSSGEQYF
TRBJ1-4 | TRBV4-1 | CASSSVGHRNEKLFF
TRBJ1-4 | TRBV5-1 | CASSLRGYGEKLFF
TRBJ2-7 | TRBV21-1 | CASSKVSGGTYEQYF
TRBJ2-5 | TRBV7-3 | CASSFWGGETQYF
TRBJ1-5 | TRBV28 | CASSLRGQALQPQHF
TRBJ1-2 | TRBV11-2 | CASSLGAYGYTF
TRBJ2-6 | TRBV25-1 | CASSETGSGANVLTF
TRBJ1-5 | TRBV4-1 | CASSLRDWSNQPQHF
TRBJ1-2 | TRBV6-5 | CASSYGNRGGYGYTF
TRBJ2-7 | TRBV7-9 | CASSPGLAGDEQYF
TRBJ2-6 | TRBV6-5 | CASSYGPRGGANVLTF
TRBJ1-1 | TRBV21-1 | CASSKGRDRRVEGDTEAFF
TRBJ2-7 | TRBV6-5 | CVTTGTYEQYF
TRBJ1-4 | TRBV5-4 | CASSSTGNEKLFF
TRBJ1-1 | TRBV29-1 | CRGQYRGEAFF
TRBJ1-4 | TRBV4-1 | CASSQVAGLGAREKLFF
TRBJ2-7 | TRBV18 | CASSRDRAYPYEQYF
TRBJ1-5 | TRBV27 | CASSFLAGKGQPQHF
TRBJ2-1 | TRBV7-8 | CASSLSGGRNEQFF
TRBJ2-2 | TRBV15 | CATSRGGGTRRTGELFF
TRBJ2-7 | TRBV15 | CATSRVPGVYEQYF